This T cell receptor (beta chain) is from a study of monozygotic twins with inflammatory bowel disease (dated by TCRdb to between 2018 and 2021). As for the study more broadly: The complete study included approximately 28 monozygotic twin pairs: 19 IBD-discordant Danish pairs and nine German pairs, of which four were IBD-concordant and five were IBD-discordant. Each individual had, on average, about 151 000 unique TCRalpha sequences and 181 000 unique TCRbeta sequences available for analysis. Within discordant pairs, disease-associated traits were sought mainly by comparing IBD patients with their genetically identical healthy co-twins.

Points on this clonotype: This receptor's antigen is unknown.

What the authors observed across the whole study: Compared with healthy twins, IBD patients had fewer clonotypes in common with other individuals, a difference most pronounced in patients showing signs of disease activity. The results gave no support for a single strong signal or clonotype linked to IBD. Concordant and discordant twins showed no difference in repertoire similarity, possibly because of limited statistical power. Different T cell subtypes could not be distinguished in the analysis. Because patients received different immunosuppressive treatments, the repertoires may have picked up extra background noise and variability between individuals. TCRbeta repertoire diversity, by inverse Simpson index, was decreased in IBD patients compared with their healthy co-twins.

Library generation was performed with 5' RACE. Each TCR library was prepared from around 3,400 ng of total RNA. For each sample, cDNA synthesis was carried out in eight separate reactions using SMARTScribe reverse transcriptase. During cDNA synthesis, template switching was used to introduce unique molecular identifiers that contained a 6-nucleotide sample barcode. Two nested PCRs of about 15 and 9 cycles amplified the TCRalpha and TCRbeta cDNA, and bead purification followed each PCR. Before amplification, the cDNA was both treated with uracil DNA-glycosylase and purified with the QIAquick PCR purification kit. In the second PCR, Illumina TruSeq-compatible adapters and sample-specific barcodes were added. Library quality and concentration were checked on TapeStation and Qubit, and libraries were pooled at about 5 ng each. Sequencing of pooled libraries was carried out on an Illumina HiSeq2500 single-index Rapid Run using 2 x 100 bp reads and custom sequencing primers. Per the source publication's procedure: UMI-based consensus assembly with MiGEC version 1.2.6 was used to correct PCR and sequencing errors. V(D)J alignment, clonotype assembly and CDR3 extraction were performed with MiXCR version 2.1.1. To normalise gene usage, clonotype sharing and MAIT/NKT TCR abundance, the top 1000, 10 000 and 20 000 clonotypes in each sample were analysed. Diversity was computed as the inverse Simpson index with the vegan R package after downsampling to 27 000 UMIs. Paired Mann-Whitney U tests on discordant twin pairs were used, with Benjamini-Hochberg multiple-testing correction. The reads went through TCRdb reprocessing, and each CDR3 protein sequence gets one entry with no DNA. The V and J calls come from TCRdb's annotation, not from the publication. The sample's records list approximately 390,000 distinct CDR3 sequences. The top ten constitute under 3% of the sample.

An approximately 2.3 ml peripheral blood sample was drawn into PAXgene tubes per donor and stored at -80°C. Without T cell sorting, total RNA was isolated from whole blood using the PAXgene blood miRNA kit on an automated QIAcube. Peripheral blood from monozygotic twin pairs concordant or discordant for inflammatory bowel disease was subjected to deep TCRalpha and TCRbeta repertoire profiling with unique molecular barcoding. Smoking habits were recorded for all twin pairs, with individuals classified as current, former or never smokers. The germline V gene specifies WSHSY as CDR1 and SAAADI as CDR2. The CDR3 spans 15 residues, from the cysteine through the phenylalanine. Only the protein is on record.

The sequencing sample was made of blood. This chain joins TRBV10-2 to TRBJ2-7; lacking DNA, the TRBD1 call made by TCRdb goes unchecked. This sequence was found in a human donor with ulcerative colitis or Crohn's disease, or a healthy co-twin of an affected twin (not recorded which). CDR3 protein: CASSASGTFGDEQYF.